The rows below give T cell receptor beta chains drawn from one sample of a study of CD8+CD57+ T cells in acquired aplastic anemia. TCRdb ran MiXCR on the reads and lists one entry per CDR3 protein. The data hold 200,000 to 250,000 distinct CDR3 sequences, with about half observed a single time. Specimen: sorted CD4+, CD8+, or CD8+CD57+ T cells (not recorded which) from PBMCs. The receptors shown here come from a human donor with aplastic anemia. Each CDR3 is given with its conserved first and last residue. Each record gives: D gene, J gene, V gene, clone size, CDR3 protein, CDR3 DNA. The D gene is left open where the match is weak. Size is omitted from some rows. Given values are once, few, many or a class for expanded clones.

d_gene: .
j_gene: TRBJ1-6
v_gene: TRBV12-3/TRBV12-4
abundance: .
CDR3aa: CASSLDTSFSPLHF
CDR3nt: TGTGCCAGCAGCTTGGACACATCCTTTTCACCCCTCCACTTT

d_gene: .
j_gene: TRBJ2-7
v_gene: TRBV19
abundance: .
CDR3aa: CASSETTVDEQYF
CDR3nt: TGTGCCAGTAGTGAGACCACGGTGGACGAGCAGTACTTC

d_gene: .
j_gene: TRBJ1-1
v_gene: TRBV7-2
abundance: .
CDR3aa: CASSLGWAGNTEAFF
CDR3nt: TGTGCCAGCAGCTTAGGGTGGGCAGGGAACACTGAAGCTTTCTTT

d_gene: .
j_gene: TRBJ2-3
v_gene: TRBV7-7
abundance: .
CDR3aa: CASSLGSSYTDTQYF
CDR3nt: TGTGCTAGCAGCTTGGGGTCTAGCTACACAGATACGCAGTATTTT

d_gene: .
j_gene: TRBJ1-6
v_gene: TRBV5-1
abundance: many
CDR3aa: CASSLEGGQPFFDSPLHF
CDR3nt: TGCGCCAGCAGCCTGGAGGGAGGGCAGCCTTTCTTCGATTCACCCCTCCACTTT

d_gene: TRBD2
j_gene: TRBJ2-5
v_gene: TRBV4-1
abundance: .
CDR3aa: CASSQDRLASETQYF
CDR3nt: TGCGCCAGCAGCCAAGATCGACTAGCGAGCGAGACCCAGTACTTC

d_gene: TRBD1
j_gene: TRBJ1-3
v_gene: TRBV7-2
abundance: many
CDR3aa: CASSLQGARDSGNTIYF
CDR3nt: TGTGCCAGCAGCTTACAGGGGGCGCGGGATTCTGGAAACACCATATATTTT

d_gene: .
j_gene: TRBJ2-3
v_gene: TRBV29-1
abundance: .
CDR3aa: CSVEKGTDTQYF
CDR3nt: TGCAGCGTTGAAAAAGGCACAGATACGCAGTATTTT

d_gene: .
j_gene: TRBJ2-6
v_gene: TRBV10-3
abundance: .
CDR3aa: CAISESGPGVTEAF
CDR3nt: TGTGCCATCAGTGAGTCAGGACCGGGCGTTACTGAAGCTTTC

d_gene: TRBD1
j_gene: TRBJ2-7
v_gene: TRBV6-5
abundance: many
CDR3aa: CASSYSGQGAVEQYF
CDR3nt: TGTGCCAGCAGTTACTCGGGACAGGGGGCGGTCGAGCAGTACTTC

d_gene: TRBD1
j_gene: TRBJ1-2
v_gene: TRBV7-3
abundance: .
CDR3aa: CASSHGQGAPRGQNYGYTF
CDR3nt: TGTGCCAGCAGCCACGGACAGGGGGCGCCAAGAGGTCAGAACTATGGCTACACCTTC

d_gene: .
j_gene: TRBJ1-3
v_gene: TRBV2
abundance: many
CDR3aa: CASNPVRSGNTIYF
CDR3nt: TGTGCCAGCAACCCCGTACGCTCTGGAAACACCATATATTTT

d_gene: .
j_gene: TRBJ2-5
v_gene: TRBV10-3
abundance: many
CDR3aa: CAISSSTSQETQYF
CDR3nt: TGTGCCATCAGCTCCTCGACTAGCCAAGAGACCCAGTACTTC

d_gene: .
j_gene: TRBJ2-7
v_gene: TRBV3-1
abundance: .
CDR3aa: CASSRNIYERYF
CDR3nt: TGTGCCAGCAGCCGAAATATCTACGAGCGGTACTTC

d_gene: .
j_gene: TRBJ1-6
v_gene: TRBV14
abundance: .
CDR3aa: CASSPNRVSSPLHF
CDR3nt: TGTGCCAGCAGCCCTAACAGGGTCAGCTCACCCCTCCACTTT

d_gene: .
j_gene: TRBJ1-4
v_gene: TRBV3-1
abundance: few
CDR3aa: CASSQEVLRGEKLFF
CDR3nt: TGTGCCAGCAGCCAGGAGGTTCTACGGGGGGAAAAACTGTTTTTT

d_gene: .
j_gene: TRBJ1-2
v_gene: TRBV2
abundance: .
CDR3aa: CASSEGTAGYTF
CDR3nt: TGTGCCAGCAGTGAAGGGACGGCCGGCTACACCTTC

d_gene: TRBD2
j_gene: TRBJ2-7
v_gene: TRBV5-1
abundance: many
CDR3aa: CASSLYGGVSYEQYF
CDR3nt: TGCGCCAGCAGCTTATACGGGGGGGTCTCCTACGAGCAGTACTTC

d_gene: .
j_gene: TRBJ2-2
v_gene: TRBV5-1
abundance: .
CDR3aa: CASSLGLNTGELFF
CDR3nt: TGCGCCAGCAGCTTGGGACTTAACACCGGGGAGCTGTTTTTT

d_gene: .
j_gene: TRBJ2-2
v_gene: TRBV29-1
abundance: .
CDR3aa: CSVWTANTGELFF
CDR3nt: TGCAGCGTGTGGACAGCGAACACCGGGGAGCTGTTTTTT

d_gene: .
j_gene: TRBJ1-5
v_gene: TRBV10-3
abundance: few
CDR3aa: CAISATNQPQHF
CDR3nt: TGTGCCATCAGCGCGACCAATCAGCCCCAGCATTTT

d_gene: .
j_gene: TRBJ2-7
v_gene: TRBV29-1
abundance: many
CDR3aa: CSVDGQGISSYEQYF
CDR3nt: TGCAGCGTTGACGGTCAGGGAATAAGCTCCTACGAGCAGTACTTC

d_gene: .
j_gene: TRBJ1-1
v_gene: TRBV19
abundance: many
CDR3aa: CASSIGGVGNTEAFF
CDR3nt: TGTGCCAGTAGTATAGGGGGAGTGGGGAACACTGAAGCTTTCTTT

d_gene: .
j_gene: TRBJ1-1
v_gene: TRBV12-3/TRBV12-4
abundance: many
CDR3aa: CASSADLAEAFF
CDR3nt: TGTGCCAGCAGTGCCGATTTGGCTGAAGCTTTCTTT

d_gene: TRBD2
j_gene: TRBJ2-5
v_gene: TRBV20-1
abundance: many
CDR3aa: CSARDSRRGGLETQYF
CDR3nt: TGCAGTGCTAGAGATTCACGGCGGGGGGGATTGGAGACCCAGTACTTC

d_gene: .
j_gene: TRBJ2-5
v_gene: TRBV12-5
abundance: .
CDR3aa: CASSKGGSVETQYF
CDR3nt: TGTGCCAGCAGCAAAGGGGGGTCCGTGGAGACCCAGTACTTC

d_gene: .
j_gene: TRBJ2-1
v_gene: TRBV24-1
abundance: .
CDR3aa: CATSYSNYNEQFF
CDR3nt: TGTGCCACCAGTTACAGCAACTACAATGAGCAGTTCTTC

d_gene: .
j_gene: TRBJ2-7
v_gene: TRBV30
abundance: many
CDR3aa: CACDPGLSYEQYF
CDR3nt: TGTGCCTGTGACCCGGGACTTTCCTACGAGCAGTACTTC

d_gene: .
j_gene: TRBJ1-2
v_gene: TRBV19
abundance: .
CDR3aa: CASSMGQHTGYTF
CDR3nt: TGTGCCAGTAGTATGGGGCAGCACACTGGCTACACCTTC

d_gene: .
j_gene: TRBJ1-2
v_gene: TRBV28
abundance: many
CDR3aa: CASSLTAWEGYGYTF
CDR3nt: TGTGCCAGCAGTTTAACGGCGTGGGAAGGTTATGGCTACACCTTC

d_gene: TRBD1
j_gene: TRBJ1-5
v_gene: TRBV19
abundance: many
CDR3aa: CASKDRAWSNQPQHF
CDR3nt: TGTGCCAGTAAAGACAGGGCCTGGAGCAATCAGCCCCAGCATTTT

d_gene: .
j_gene: TRBJ1-6
v_gene: TRBV19
abundance: .
CDR3aa: CASSIIGTNSPLHF
CDR3nt: TGTGCCAGTAGTATCATTGGAACTAATTCACCCCTCCACTTT

d_gene: .
j_gene: TRBJ2-7
v_gene: TRBV7-9
abundance: once
CDR3aa: CASSLSGLYEQYF
CDR3nt: TGTGCCAGCAGCTTATCGGGACTTTACGAGCAGTACTTC

d_gene: .
j_gene: TRBJ1-1
v_gene: TRBV20-1
abundance: few
CDR3aa: CSARGPSDNTEAFF
CDR3nt: TGCAGTGCTAGGGGACCCAGCGATAACACTGAAGCTTTCTTT

d_gene: TRBD1
j_gene: TRBJ1-1
v_gene: TRBV2
abundance: many
CDR3aa: CASSWGQGVGEAFF
CDR3nt: TGTGCCAGCAGCTGGGGACAGGGAGTAGGCGAAGCTTTCTTT

d_gene: TRBD2
j_gene: TRBJ2-7
v_gene: TRBV9
abundance: .
CDR3aa: CASSERTSGIYEQYF
CDR3nt: TGTGCCAGCAGCGAGCGGACTAGCGGGATCTACGAGCAGTACTTC

d_gene: .
j_gene: TRBJ2-2
v_gene: TRBV7-9
abundance: many
CDR3aa: CASSPGSNRATGELFF
CDR3nt: TGTGCCAGCAGCCCAGGTTCCAACAGGGCCACCGGGGAGCTGTTTTTT

d_gene: .
j_gene: TRBJ2-1
v_gene: TRBV20-1
abundance: .
CDR3aa: CSAGRGGDEQFF
CDR3nt: TGCAGTGCCGGAAGGGGAGGCGATGAGCAGTTCTTC

d_gene: .
j_gene: TRBJ1-1
v_gene: TRBV10-3
abundance: .
CDR3aa: CAISPEITVSNTEAFF
CDR3nt: TGTGCCATCAGTCCCGAAATCACAGTATCTAACACTGAAGCTTTCTTT

d_gene: .
j_gene: TRBJ2-5
v_gene: TRBV3-1
abundance: .
CDR3aa: CASSQQGGHQETQYF
CDR3nt: TGTGCCAGCAGCCAACAGGGTGGCCACCAAGAGACCCAGTACTTC

d_gene: .
j_gene: TRBJ2-6
v_gene: TRBV5-4
abundance: .
CDR3aa: CASRERGGGANVLTF
CDR3nt: TGTGCCAGCAGGGAGCGAGGGGGTGGGGCCAACGTCCTGACTTTC

d_gene: .
j_gene: TRBJ2-5
v_gene: TRBV3-1
abundance: .
CDR3aa: CASSQAPSGDLGTQYF
CDR3nt: TGTGCCAGCAGCCAAGCGCCATCCGGGGACTTGGGGACCCAGTACTTC

d_gene: .
j_gene: TRBJ2-5
v_gene: TRBV7-9
abundance: few
CDR3aa: CASSLAFQETQYF
CDR3nt: TGTGCCAGCAGCCTAGCTTTCCAAGAGACCCAGTACTTC

d_gene: .
j_gene: TRBJ1-2
v_gene: TRBV20-1
abundance: .
CDR3aa: CSAEGTYGYTF
CDR3nt: TGCAGTGCCGAGGGGACTTATGGCTACACCTTC

d_gene: .
j_gene: TRBJ2-7
v_gene: TRBV13
abundance: .
CDR3aa: CASSGRGYEQYF
CDR3nt: TGTGCCAGCAGCGGCAGGGGATACGAGCAGTACTTC

d_gene: .
j_gene: TRBJ2-2
v_gene: TRBV19
abundance: many
CDR3aa: CASSLQKNTGELFF
CDR3nt: TGTGCCAGTAGTCTCCAGAAGAACACCGGGGAGCTGTTTTTT

d_gene: TRBD2
j_gene: TRBJ2-3
v_gene: TRBV19
abundance: once
CDR3aa: CAIGRGAGGTDTQYF
CDR3nt: TGTGCCATCGGGCGAGGGGCGGGGGGGACAGATACGCAGTATTTT

d_gene: .
j_gene: TRBJ2-7
v_gene: TRBV4-1
abundance: many
CDR3aa: CASSQGGSSYEQYF
CDR3nt: TGCGCCAGCAGCCAAGGCGGCAGCAGCTACGAGCAGTACTTC

d_gene: TRBD1
j_gene: TRBJ1-2
v_gene: TRBV12-3/TRBV12-4
abundance: many
CDR3aa: CASTRDRVNYGYTF
CDR3nt: TGTGCCAGCACCCGGGACAGGGTTAACTATGGCTACACCTTC

d_gene: TRBD1
j_gene: TRBJ2-7
v_gene: TRBV7-9
abundance: once
CDR3aa: CASSPTTGESYEQYF
CDR3nt: TGTGCCAGCTCACCAACGACAGGGGAATCCTACGAGCAGTACTTC

d_gene: .
j_gene: TRBJ1-5
v_gene: TRBV19
abundance: many
CDR3aa: CASSIGQGWNQPQHF
CDR3nt: TGTGCCAGTAGTATAGGGCAGGGGTGGAATCAGCCCCAGCATTTT

d_gene: .
j_gene: TRBJ2-7
v_gene: TRBV2
abundance: .
CDR3aa: CASSVYPQGGEQYF
CDR3nt: TGTGCCAGCAGTGTGTATCCACAGGGTGGCGAGCAGTACTTC

d_gene: .
j_gene: TRBJ2-5
v_gene: TRBV2
abundance: .
CDR3aa: CASKVGHFFGGETQYF
CDR3nt: TGTGCCAGCAAAGTTGGACATTTCTTCGGGGGAGAGACCCAGTACTTC

d_gene: .
j_gene: TRBJ2-5
v_gene: TRBV20-1
abundance: many
CDR3aa: CSASQTDRWETQYF
CDR3nt: TGCAGTGCTAGTCAAACCGACAGATGGGAGACCCAGTACTTC

d_gene: .
j_gene: TRBJ2-7
v_gene: TRBV20-1
abundance: once
CDR3aa: CSARRQDSPKTSEQYF
CDR3nt: TGCAGTGCTAGGCGTCAGGACTCGCCTAAGACCTCCGAGCAGTACTTC